The rows below give T cell receptor beta chains drawn from one sample of a study of Tregs in tolerant kidney transplant recipients. Only in-frame clones appear in the TCRdb table, and some are missing; sequencing was by immunoSEQ multiplex PCR. The sample holds around 230,000 clones, roughly 84% seen once. The sequenced sample was CD4+ T cells from blood. The origin of the receptors is a human donor in good health. Both conserved end residues are part of each CDR3. D genes are given only for firm matches. A clone size is listed for some rows: how often the clone was seen (once, few, many), or a class if it is expanded.

d_gene: -; len: 16; abundance: few; j_gene: TRBJ2-3; v_gene: TRBV12-2; CDR3nt: TGTGCAAGTCGCTTAGCGATAGCGGGAGGGAGAAATACGCAGTATTTT; CDR3aa: CASRLAIAGGRNTQYF
d_gene: TRBD1; len: 14; abundance: -; j_gene: TRBJ1-4; v_gene: TRBV7-6; CDR3nt: TGTGCCAGCAGCTTTCCAGGGGGCGGTGAAAAACTGTTTTTT; CDR3aa: CASSFPGGGEKLFF
d_gene: TRBD2; len: 15; abundance: -; j_gene: TRBJ2-1; v_gene: TRBV7-2; CDR3nt: TGTGCCAGCAGCTCGGGACTAGAGGCCTACAATGAGCAGTTCTTC; CDR3aa: CASSSGLEAYNEQFF
d_gene: -; len: 14; abundance: -; j_gene: TRBJ2-5; v_gene: TRBV7-6; CDR3nt: TGTGCCAGCAGCTTAGACAGGGCCCAAGAGACCCAGTACTTC; CDR3aa: CASSLDRAQETQYF
d_gene: -; len: 15; abundance: -; j_gene: TRBJ2-2; v_gene: TRBV5-1; CDR3nt: TGCGCCAGCAGTTTCGGGGGCGCGGGGACCGGGGAGCTGTTTTTT; CDR3aa: CASSFGGAGTGELFF
d_gene: TRBD2; len: 16; abundance: -; j_gene: TRBJ2-1; v_gene: TRBV10-3; CDR3nt: TGTGCCATCAGTGGACCGCTAGCGGGAGGGCCCAATGAGCAGTTCTTC; CDR3aa: CAISGPLAGGPNEQFF
d_gene: TRBD1; len: 18; abundance: once; j_gene: TRBJ2-4; v_gene: TRBV10-3; CDR3nt: TGTGCCATCAGTGACAGGACAGGGGGCGCGGTGGCCAAAAACATTCAGTACTTC; CDR3aa: CAISDRTGGAVAKNIQYF
d_gene: -; len: 14; abundance: -; j_gene: TRBJ1-4; v_gene: TRBV4-1; CDR3nt: TGCGCCAGCAGCCTAGACAGGTATAATGAAAAACTGTTTTTT; CDR3aa: CASSLDRYNEKLFF
d_gene: -; len: 12; abundance: once; j_gene: TRBJ1-1; v_gene: TRBV11-2; CDR3nt: TGTGCCAGCAGCTTAGGAAGAACTGAAGCTTTCTTT; CDR3aa: CASSLGRTEAFF
d_gene: TRBD2; len: 16; abundance: once; j_gene: TRBJ2-1; v_gene: TRBV6-5; CDR3nt: TGTGCCAGCAGTTACTCGACTAGCGGGGGCTACAATGAGCAGTTCTTC; CDR3aa: CASSYSTSGGYNEQFF
d_gene: TRBD2; len: 15; abundance: -; j_gene: TRBJ2-1; v_gene: TRBV11-2; CDR3nt: TGTGCCAGCAGCTTAACTAGCGGATACTACAATGAGCAGTTCTTC; CDR3aa: CASSLTSGYYNEQFF